This T cell receptor (beta chain) was recovered during a study of blood T cell repertoires in COVID-19. About the study: Acute and convalescent COVID-19 specimens originated in the United States, Italy and Spain.

Germline trimming cut 4 bases from V and 2 bases from J; bases unmatched to any gene: 3. CDR1 is LNHDA and CDR2 is SQIVND in the germline V gene (reference sequence). The CDR3 sequence is 14 residues long. Data came from immunoSEQ multiplex PCR; TCRdb stores just in-frame clones and leaves some out. The sample gives 280,000 or so clones, roughly 88% of which show up once; 5.5% to 8% is in the top ten. The specimen sequenced was peripheral blood. The sequence was obtained from a woman aged 25 to 39 who had recovered from COVID-19. V is TRBV19 and J is TRBJ2-7; 9 nucleotides match TRBD1. The CDR3 here is CASSKGTGTYEQYF. The CDR3 DNA reads as TGTGCCAGTAGTAAGGGGACAGGGACCTACGAGCAGTACTTC.